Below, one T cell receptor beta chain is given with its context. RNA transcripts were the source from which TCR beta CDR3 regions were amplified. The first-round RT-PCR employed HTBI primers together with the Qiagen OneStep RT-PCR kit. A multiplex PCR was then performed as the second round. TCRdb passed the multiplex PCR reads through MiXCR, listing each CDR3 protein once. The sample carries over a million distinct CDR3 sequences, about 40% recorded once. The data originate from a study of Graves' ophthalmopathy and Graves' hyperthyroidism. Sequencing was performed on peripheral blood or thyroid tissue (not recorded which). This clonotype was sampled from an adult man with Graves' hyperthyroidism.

The CDR3 DNA is TGTGCCAGCAGCCAAGTGCTGGGCGACAATCAGCCCCAGCATTTT. Translating it yields CASSQVLGDNQPQHF. The rearrangement links TRBV3-1 to TRBJ1-5; no firm D call. Deletions cut 1 base from V and 3 bases from J, with 10 bases between. CDR1 and CDR2 from the germline V gene are LGHDT and YNNKEL (reference sequence). This CDR3 contains 15 residues. Complete variable domain (other parts from reference TRBV3-1 and TRBJ1-5): DTAVSQTPKYLVTQMGNDKSIKCEQNLGHDTMYWYKQDSKKFLKIMFSYNNKELIINETVPNRFSPKSPDKAHLNLHINSLELGDSAVYFCASSQVLGDNQPQHFGDGTRLSIL.